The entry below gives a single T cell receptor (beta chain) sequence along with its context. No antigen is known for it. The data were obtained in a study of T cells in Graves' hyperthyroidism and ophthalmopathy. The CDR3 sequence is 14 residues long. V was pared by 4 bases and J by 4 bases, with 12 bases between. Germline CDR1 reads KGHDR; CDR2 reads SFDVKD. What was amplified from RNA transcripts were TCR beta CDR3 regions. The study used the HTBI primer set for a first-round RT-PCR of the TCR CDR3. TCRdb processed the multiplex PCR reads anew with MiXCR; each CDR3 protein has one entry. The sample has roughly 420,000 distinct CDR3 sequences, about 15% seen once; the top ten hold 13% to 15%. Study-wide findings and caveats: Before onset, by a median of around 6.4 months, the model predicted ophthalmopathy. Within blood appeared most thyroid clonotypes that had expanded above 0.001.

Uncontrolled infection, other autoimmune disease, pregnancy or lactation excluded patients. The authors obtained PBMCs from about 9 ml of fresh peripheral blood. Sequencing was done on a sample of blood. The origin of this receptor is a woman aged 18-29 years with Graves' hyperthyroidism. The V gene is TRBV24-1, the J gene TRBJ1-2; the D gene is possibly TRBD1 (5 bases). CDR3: CATSEGGRTYGYTF. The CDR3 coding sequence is TGTGCCACCAGTGAGGGGGGACGGACCTATGGCTACACCTTC.